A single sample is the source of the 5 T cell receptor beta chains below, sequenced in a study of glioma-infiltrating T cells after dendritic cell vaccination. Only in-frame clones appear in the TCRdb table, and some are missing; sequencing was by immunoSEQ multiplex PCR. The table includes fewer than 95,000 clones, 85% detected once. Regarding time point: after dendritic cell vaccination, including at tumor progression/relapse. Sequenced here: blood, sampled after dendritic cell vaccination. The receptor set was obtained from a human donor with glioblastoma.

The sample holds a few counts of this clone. The CDR3 region is CASSRTGEDNQPQHF. DNA of the CDR3: TGTGCCAGCAGTAGGACAGGGGAGGACAATCAGCCCCAGCATTTT. This chain links TRBV5-5 with TRBJ1-5; 9 nucleotides agree with TRBD1. CDR1 is SGHKS and CDR2 is YYEKEE in the germline V gene (reference sequence). V lost 5 bases to trimming and J lost 3 bases; unmatched junction nucleotides: 6. The CDR3 has 15 residues.

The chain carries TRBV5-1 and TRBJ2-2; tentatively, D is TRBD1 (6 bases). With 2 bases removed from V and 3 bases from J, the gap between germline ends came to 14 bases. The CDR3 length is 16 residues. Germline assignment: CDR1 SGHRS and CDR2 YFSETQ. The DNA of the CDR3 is TGCGCCAGCAGCTTAACAGGGCGTAAGGACACCGGGGAGCTGTTTTTT. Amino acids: CASSLTGRKDTGELFF.

CDR3 amino acids: CASRVPGQHSGYTF. The CDR3 region has the DNA TGTGCCAGCAGGGTACCGGGACAGCATTCCGGCTACACCTTC. The chain uses TRBV28 and TRBJ1-2, with 7 nucleotides matching TRBD1. Germline V gene data show CDR1 as MDHEN and CDR2 as SYDVKM. The CDR3 is 14 amino acids. V was pared by 6 bases and J by 8 bases, with 12 bases of the junction left unmatched.

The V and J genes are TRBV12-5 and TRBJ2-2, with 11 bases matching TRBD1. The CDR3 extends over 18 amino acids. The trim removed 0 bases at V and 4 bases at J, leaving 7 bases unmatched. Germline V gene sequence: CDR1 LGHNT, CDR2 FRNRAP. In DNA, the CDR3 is TGTGCTAGTGGTTTGGTATTGGGACAGGGGGTTAGCACCGGGGAGCTGTTTTTT. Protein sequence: CASGLVLGQGVSTGELFF.

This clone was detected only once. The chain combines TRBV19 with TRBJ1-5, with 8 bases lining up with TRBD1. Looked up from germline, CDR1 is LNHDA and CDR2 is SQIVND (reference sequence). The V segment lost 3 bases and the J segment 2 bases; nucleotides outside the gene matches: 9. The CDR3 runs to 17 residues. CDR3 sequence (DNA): TGTGCCAGTAGTATTTCCCAGGGGGCGAATGGCAATCAGCCCCAGCATTTT. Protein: CASSISQGANGNQPQHF.